This TCR beta chain was recovered during a study of Ad26.COV2.S vaccination and SARS-CoV-2 variants. Study-wide findings and caveats: Total T cell responses were possibly underestimated by TCR breadth and depth analyses. Spike-specific TCR breadth ran higher among vaccine recipients than placebo recipients.

Trimming left V 0 bases short and J 0 bases short, with 11 bases between. Per germline, CDR1 MRHNA and CDR2 SNTAGT. There are 16 residues in the CDR3. Sequenced by immunoSEQ multiplex PCR; TCRdb stores in-frame clones only, minus some. In the table there are 300,000 to 400,000 clones, less than 90% of which are singletons. The treatment was: roughly 18 received Ad26.COV2.S at low or high dose, single or two shots; roughly five received placebo; per-sample allocation not given. Day 63 following the first vaccine or placebo injection was when the samples were taken. An adult of 18-55 years in Boston served as donor. About this clone itself: Its specificity is not known.

The TCR sequence derives from a person aged 18 to 65 who received the Ad26.COV2.S COVID-19 vaccine or a placebo. The chain recombines TRBV6-4 with TRBJ1-2; D gene unclear. The starting material was peripheral blood, obtained in a trial of Ad26.COV2.S vaccine versus placebo. The CDR3, as DNA: TGTGCCAGCAGTGACTCGATCGGCGGAGCTAACTATGGCTACACCTTC. The encoded protein is CASSDSIGGANYGYTF.